One TCR beta chain is described in this entry. This CDR3 comprises 13 residues. V was pared by 3 bases and J by 4 bases, with 8 bases between. Looked up from germline, CDR1 is KGHSH and CDR2 is LQKENI. Original handling: Amplification from reference gene primers served as the basis for estimated nucleated cell counts. The data were produced by immunoSEQ multiplex PCR, yet TCRdb's version contains in-frame clones alone and is incomplete. For V, J and clone size, that table is used; D and trimming come from the DNA. The repertoire consists of 200,000 to 250,000 clones, with around 90% occurring once and the leading ten covering 10% to 13%. The source of the sample is a study of blood T cell repertoires in COVID-19.

The specimen was PBMCs or T cells enriched from blood (not recorded which). The source of this sequence is a man aged 25 to 40 who had recovered from COVID-19. The chain has TRBV18 and TRBJ2-3, with D uncertain. The CDR3 here is CASSPSSADTQYF. The CDR3 DNA reads TGTGCCAGCTCACCCTCTTCTGCAGATACGCAGTATTTT.